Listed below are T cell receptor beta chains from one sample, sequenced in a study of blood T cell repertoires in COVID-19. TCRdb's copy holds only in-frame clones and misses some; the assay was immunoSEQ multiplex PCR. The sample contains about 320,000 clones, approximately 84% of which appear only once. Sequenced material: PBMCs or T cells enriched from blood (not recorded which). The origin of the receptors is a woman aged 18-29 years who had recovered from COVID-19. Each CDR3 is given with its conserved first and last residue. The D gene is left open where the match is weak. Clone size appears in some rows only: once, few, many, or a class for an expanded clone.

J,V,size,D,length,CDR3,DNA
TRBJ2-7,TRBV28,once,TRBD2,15,CASSLQLAGRGEQYF,TGTGCCAGCAGTTTACAACTAGCGGGAAGGGGGGAGCAGTACTTC
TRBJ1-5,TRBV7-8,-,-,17,CASSLEGREVWDQPQHF,TGTGCCAGCAGCTTAGAGGGCAGGGAGGTTTGGGATCAGCCCCAGCATTTT
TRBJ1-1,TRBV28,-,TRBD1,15,CASSLARGENTEAFF,TGTGCCAGCAGTTTGGCCAGGGGGGAGAACACTGAAGCTTTCTTT
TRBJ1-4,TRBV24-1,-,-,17,CATSDPSYLPGDEKLFF,TGTGCCACCAGTGACCCGTCCTACCTCCCCGGGGATGAAAAACTGTTTTTT
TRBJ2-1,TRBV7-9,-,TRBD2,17,CASSPKAGKSSYNEQFF,TGTGCCAGCAGCCCAAAAGCGGGGAAGAGCTCCTACAATGAGCAGTTCTTC
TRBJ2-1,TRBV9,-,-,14,CASSVGSSYNEQFF,TGTGCCAGCAGCGTAGGTAGTTCCTACAATGAGCAGTTCTTC
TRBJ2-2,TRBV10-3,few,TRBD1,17,CAISVGQRTGNTGELFF,TGTGCCATCAGTGTAGGGCAACGGACAGGGAACACCGGGGAGCTGTTTTTT
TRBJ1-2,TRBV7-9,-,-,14,CASSTREINYGYTF,TGTGCCAGCAGCACCCGTGAGATTAACTATGGCTACACCTTC
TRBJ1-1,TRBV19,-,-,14,CASSIRGMNTEAFF,TGTGCCAGTAGTATACGAGGGATGAACACTGAAGCTTTCTTT
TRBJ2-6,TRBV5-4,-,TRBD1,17,CASSRGQGASGANVLTF,TGTGCCAGCAGCCGAGGACAGGGGGCATCTGGGGCCAACGTCCTGACTTTC
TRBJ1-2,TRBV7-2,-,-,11,CASQGNYGYTF,TGTGCCAGTCAGGGCAACTATGGCTACACCTTC
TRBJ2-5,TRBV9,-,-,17,CASSVEARGSGGETQYF,TGTGCCAGCAGCGTAGAAGCCAGGGGGAGCGGAGGGGAGACCCAGTACTTC
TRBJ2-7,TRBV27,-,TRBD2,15,CASGTRGARDYEQYF,TGTGCCAGTGGGACTAGAGGGGCCAGGGACTACGAGCAGTACTTC
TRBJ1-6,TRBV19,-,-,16,CASSKRDETYNSPLHF,TGTGCCAGTAGTAAGAGGGATGAAACCTATAATTCACCCCTCCACTTT
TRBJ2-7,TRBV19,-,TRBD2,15,CASSINRLAAYEQYF,TGTGCCAGTAGTATAAATCGACTAGCGGCCTACGAGCAGTACTTC
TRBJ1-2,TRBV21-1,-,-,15,CASSTRTGVGYGYTF,TGTGCCAGCAGCACCCGGACAGGGGTAGGGTATGGCTACACCTTC
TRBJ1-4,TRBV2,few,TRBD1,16,CASIQRGAGGNEKLFF,TGTGCCAGCATCCAAAGGGGGGCAGGGGGGAATGAAAAACTGTTTTTT
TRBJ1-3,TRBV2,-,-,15,CASTQLRGGGNTIYF,TGTGCCAGCACACAACTTAGGGGAGGCGGAAACACCATATATTTT
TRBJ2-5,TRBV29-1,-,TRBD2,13,CSETLAGGETQYF,TGCAGCGAGACACTAGCGGGAGGAGAGACCCAGTACTTC
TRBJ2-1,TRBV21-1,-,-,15,CASSKGLAGTNEQFF,TGTGCCAGCAGCAAAGGGTTAGCGGGAACCAATGAGCAGTTCTTC
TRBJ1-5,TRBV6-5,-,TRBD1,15,CASSVTGGNNQPQHF,TGTGCCAGCAGCGTGACAGGGGGGAACAATCAGCCCCAGCATTTT
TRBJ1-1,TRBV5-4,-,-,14,CASSQQGSDTEAFF,TGTGCCAGCAGCCAACAGGGCTCGGACACTGAAGCTTTCTTT
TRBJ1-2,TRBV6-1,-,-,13,CASSETGDWGYTF,TGTGCCAGCAGTGAAACGGGGGACTGGGGCTACACCTTC
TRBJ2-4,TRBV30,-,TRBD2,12,CAWSVPRGGKYF,TGTGCCTGGAGTGTGCCCCGGGGGGGCAAGTACTTC
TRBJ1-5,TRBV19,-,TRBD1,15,CASSIERDRYQPQHF,TGTGCCAGTAGTATAGAGAGGGACAGGTATCAGCCCCAGCATTTT
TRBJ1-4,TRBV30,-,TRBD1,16,CAWNPRGPWANEKLFF,TGTGCCTGGAATCCCAGGGGGCCTTGGGCTAATGAAAAACTGTTTTTT
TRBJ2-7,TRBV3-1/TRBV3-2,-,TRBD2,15,CASSGPAGDPYEQYF,TGTGCCAGCAGCGGCCCGGCGGGGGACCCCTACGAGCAGTACTTC
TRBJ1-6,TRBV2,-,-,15,CASKPESSYNSPLHF,TGTGCCAGCAAGCCGGAGAGCTCCTATAATTCACCCCTCCACTTT
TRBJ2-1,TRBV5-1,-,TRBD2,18,CASSLVPLGTSGRNEQFF,TGCGCCAGCAGCTTGGTCCCCCTAGGAACTAGCGGGAGGAATGAGCAGTTCTTC
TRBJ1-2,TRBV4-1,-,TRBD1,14,CASSRGDRLGGYTF,TGCGCCAGCAGCCGCGGGGACAGGCTTGGAGGCTACACCTTC
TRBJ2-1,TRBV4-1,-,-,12,CASSQGQWGQFF,TGCGCCAGCAGCCAAGGACAGTGGGGGCAGTTCTTC
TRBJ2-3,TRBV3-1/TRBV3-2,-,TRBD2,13,CASSQAGVDTQYF,TGTGCCAGCAGCCAGGCGGGGGTGGATACGCAGTATTTT
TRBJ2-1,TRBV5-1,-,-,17,CASSLALRGPSYNEQFF,TGCGCCAGCAGCTTGGCCCTGCGGGGGCCCTCCTACAATGAGCAGTTCTTC
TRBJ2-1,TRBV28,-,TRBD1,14,CASRPGTGINEQFF,TGTGCCAGCAGACCAGGGACAGGGATCAATGAGCAGTTCTTC
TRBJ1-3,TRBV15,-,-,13,CATSRGHGNTIYF,TGTGCCACCAGCAGGGGCCACGGAAACACCATATATTTT
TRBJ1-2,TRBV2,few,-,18,CASRRLSGRGTLNYGYTF,TGTGCCAGCAGGCGATTGTCGGGGAGGGGGACCTTGAACTATGGCTACACCTTC